The 32 T cell receptor beta chains listed next were all sequenced from one sample in a study of blood T cell repertoires in COVID-19. Produced via immunoSEQ multiplex PCR; TCRdb's table is partial and in-frame only. The table has about 220,000 clones, more than 75% seen once; the top ten hold roughly 2.8%. Sequencing was done on a sample of peripheral blood. These receptor sequences come from a man aged 50 to 60 who had recovered from COVID-19.

The CDR3 DNA reads as TGTGCCAGCAGCCACGCTACAGGAAAAGCTTTCTTT. This gives the protein CASSHATGKAFF. The chain joins TRBV3-1 (or the pseudogene TRBV3-2) to TRBJ1-1, with a possible D match to TRBD1 (5 bases). The V gene lost 3 bases and the J gene lost 9 bases, with 11 bases spanning the gap. The germline CDR1 and CDR2 sequences are LGHDT and YNNKEL (reference sequence). CDR3 length equals 12 residues.

The chain has TRBV29-1 and TRBJ2-3, with 8 bases fitting TRBD2. Germline values: CDR1 SQVTM, CDR2 ANQGSEA. The CDR3 has 14 amino acids. Trimming cost V 4 bases and J 2 bases; bases outside gene matches: 5. The CDR3 reads CSVGIAGYTDTQYF. CDR3 coding DNA: TGCAGCGTTGGGATAGCGGGATACACAGATACGCAGTATTTT.

This clone has a handful of counts. The V gene is TRBV11-2, the J gene TRBJ2-7, with 12 bases aligning to TRBD2. Germline CDR1 SGHAT, CDR2 FQNNGV. The trim removed 3 bases at V and 2 bases at J, leaving 2 bases unmatched. The CDR3 length is 15 residues. CDR3 in DNA: TGTGCCAGCAGCTTTGGACTAGCGGGAACCTACGAGCAGTACTTC. Encoded protein: CASSFGLAGTYEQYF.

J is TRBJ2-3 and V is TRBV19; D remains unclear. Trimming cost V 4 bases and J 1 base, with 12 bases left between them. The CDR3 extends over 15 amino acids. CDR1 is LNHDA, CDR2 SQIVND, per germline (reference sequence). CDR3 DNA: TGTGCCAGTAGTAGAGGAAGGTTCGGCACAGATACGCAGTATTTT. Translated: CASSRGRFGTDTQYF.

The chain is built from TRBV18 and TRBJ1-4; 8 nucleotides agree with TRBD1. Germline V lookup: CDR1 KGHSH, CDR2 LQKENI. This CDR3 is built from 16 residues. Unmatched junction bases numbered 10, after V lost 2 bases and J lost 8 bases. The CDR3 nucleotides read TGTGCCAGCTCACCAATGAAACAGGGGGATGGAGAAAAACTGTTTTTT. Translating it yields CASSPMKQGDGEKLFF. The complete variable domain, with remaining parts taken from reference TRBV18 and TRBJ1-4, reads NAGVMQNPRHLVRRRGQEARLRCSPMKGHSHVYWYRQLPEEGLKFMVYLQKENIIDESGMPKERFSAEFPKEGPSILRIQQVVRGDSAAYFCASSPMKQGDGEKLFFGSGTQLSVL.

This clone was detected only a few times. This sequence joins TRBV9 and TRBJ2-7, with 15 bases matching TRBD2. V gave up 7 bases and J gave up 3 bases; unmatched junction bases: 5. The germline CDR1 and CDR2 sequences are SGDLS and YYNGEE. The CDR3 is made up of 15 amino acids. CDR3 amino acids: CASGPGLAGGYEQYF. The DNA for the CDR3 is TGTGCCAGCGGCCCGGGACTAGCGGGAGGCTACGAGCAGTACTTC.

This chain joins TRBV27 and TRBJ1-6; no reliable D call. The V gene's germline CDR1 is MNHEY and CDR2 SMNVEV (reference sequence). The V and J ends lost 2 bases and 14 bases respectively, with 13 bases between them. The CDR3 is 13 residues long. Here the CDR3 reads CASSLGPGRTLHF. For the CDR3, the DNA is TGTGCCAGCAGTTTAGGGCCCGGGAGAACCCTCCACTTT.

J is TRBJ2-1 and V is TRBV7-9; 8 bases fit TRBD2. The CDR3 consists of 15 residues. J lost 6 bases, V lost 5 bases, and 9 bases had no gene match. Germline CDR1 is SEHNR and CDR2 is FQNEAQ (reference sequence). DNA of the CDR3: TGTGCCAGCAGCCGGAGCGGGAGAATGCCCAATGAGCAGTTCTTC. Translating it yields CASSRSGRMPNEQFF.

This chain links TRBV27 with TRBJ2-1, with unresolved D. CDR3 size: 14 residues. Germline loops: CDR1 MNHEY, CDR2 SMNVEV (reference sequence). V was clipped by 5 bases and J by 0 bases, with 8 bases between them. The chain's CDR3 is CASSVAFSYNEQFF. The CDR3 DNA sequence: TGTGCCAGCAGTGTGGCCTTCTCCTACAATGAGCAGTTCTTC.

The rearrangement links TRBV5-1 to TRBJ2-7; weak D call: TRBD2 (7 bases). The CDR3 is 14 amino acids. The V end lost 0 bases, the J end lost 5 bases, and 12 bases lay between the germline ends. The germline V gene encodes CDR1 SGHRS and CDR2 YFSETQ. Here the CDR3 reads CASSLGQGRDEQYF. CDR3 in DNA: TGCGCCAGCAGCTTGGGTCAGGGGAGGGACGAGCAGTACTTC.

This clone was seen a single time. The gene calls are TRBV6-2 or TRBV6-3 and TRBJ2-7; 7 bases align to TRBD1. V lost 2 bases and J lost 2; bases outside the gene matches: 9. CDR1 MNHEY and CDR2 SVGEGT come from the germline V gene. This CDR3 is built from 16 residues. CDR3 nucleotide sequence: TGTGCCAGCAGTTACCGTCCTGGGACAGCGACCTACGAGCAGTACTTC. It specifies CASSYRPGTATYEQYF.

The sample holds one count of this clone. V and J are TRBV28 and TRBJ1-1; maybe TRBD1 (6 bases). Deletions cut 6 bases from V and 4 bases from J, with 12 bases between. Germline V CDR1 and CDR2: MDHEN, SYDVKM. The CDR3 has 13 residues. The CDR3 loop is CASSRNRATEAFF. CDR3 sequence (DNA): TGTGCCAGCAGCCGTAACAGGGCCACTGAAGCTTTCTTT.

The chain uses TRBV9 and TRBJ2-7; 7 nucleotides line up with TRBD1. Trimming cost V 0 bases and J 2 bases; bases outside gene matches: 2. The germline V gene has CDR1 SGDLS and CDR2 YYNGEE. This CDR3 spans 14 amino acids. As DNA, the CDR3 is TGTGCCAGCAGCGTAGTTGGACAGGCCTACGAGCAGTACTTC. This codes for CASSVVGQAYEQYF.

The chain joins TRBV7-9 to TRBJ2-2, with a tentative D call TRBD2 (5 bases). The CDR3 is 14 residues long. CDR1 SEHNR and CDR2 FQNEAQ come from the germline V gene (reference sequence). With 8 bases removed from V and 3 bases from J, the gap between germline ends came to 13 bases. The chain's CDR3 is CASPKAGDTGELFF. CDR3 bases: TGTGCCAGCCCCAAGGCCGGGGACACCGGGGAGCTGTTTTTT.

V gene TRBV5-1 combines with J gene TRBJ2-5; 13 bases line up with TRBD2. The CDR3 totals 17 residues. Germline V CDR1 and CDR2: SGHRS, YFSETQ. The V gene end was trimmed by 0 bases and the J gene end by 5 bases; junction bases not matched to a gene: 7. The CDR3 is CASSLAGLAGARETQYF. CDR3 nucleotide sequence: TGCGCCAGCAGCTTGGCCGGACTAGCGGGAGCTCGGGAGACCCAGTACTTC.

The chain joins TRBV4-1 to TRBJ2-4; 7 nucleotides agree with TRBD1. The CDR3 runs 17 residues. The junction had 15 bases not matched to a gene; V was cut back by 2 bases and J by 8 bases. Germline CDR1 MGHRA, CDR2 YSYEKL. The DNA for the CDR3 is TGCGCCAGCAGCCAATTCGGTCCTGGGACCCAGGGGGACATTCAGTACTTC. Translation: CASSQFGPGTQGDIQYF.

The chain employs TRBV19 and TRBJ1-5; 11 nucleotides line up with TRBD1. Germline assignment: CDR1 LNHDA and CDR2 SQIVND (reference sequence). After removal of 10 bases from V and 5 bases from J, the junction contained 10 bases not matched to a gene. CDR3 length equals 15 residues. The CDR3 protein is CATNPDRGLDQPQHF. DNA for the CDR3: TGTGCCACTAACCCGGACAGGGGGCTAGATCAGCCCCAGCATTTT.

This clone has only a few counts. The rearrangement links TRBV28 to TRBJ1-1; 9 bases fit TRBD1. J lost 5 bases, V lost 5 bases, and 9 bases had no gene match. This CDR3 has 15 amino acids. From germline, CDR1 is MDHEN and CDR2 SYDVKM. This CDR3 is CASSPSGTGRTEAFF. The CDR3 DNA sequence: TGTGCCAGCAGTCCGTCCGGGACAGGGCGGACTGAAGCTTTCTTT. Full variable domain (rest looked up from reference TRBV28 and TRBJ1-1): DVKVTQSSRYLVKRTGEKVFLECVQDMDHENMFWYRQDPGLGLRLIYFSYDVKMKEKGDIPEGYSVSREKKERFSLILESASTNQTSMYLCASSPSGTGRTEAFFGQGTRLTVV.

As concerns this clone: The sample has other DNA sequences that encode this CDR3 too. V is TRBV6-5 and J is TRBJ2-7, with D possibly being TRBD2 (6 bases). The CDR3 is 14 residues long. Germline values: CDR1 MNHEY, CDR2 SVGAGI. Trimming took 0 bases from V and 3 from J, leaving 9 bases between them. CDR3 residues: CASSYSFGSYEQYF. CDR3 DNA sequence: TGTGCCAGCAGTTACTCGTTCGGGAGCTACGAGCAGTACTTC.

Of note for this clone: Other DNA sequences in this sample translate to the same CDR3. V and J are TRBV19 and TRBJ1-2, with 12 bases lining up with TRBD1. With V trimmed by 3 bases and J by 4 bases, 3 bases remained unmatched. CDR3 size: 15 residues. Per the germline V gene, CDR1 is LNHDA and CDR2 is SQIVND (reference sequence). The CDR3 protein is CASSIGTGGAYGYTF. The CDR3 bases are TGTGCCAGTAGTATCGGGACAGGGGGCGCCTATGGCTACACCTTC.

The gene calls are TRBV25-1 and TRBJ2-7; TRBD2 matches 7 bases. Germline V gene lookup returns CDR1 MGHDK and CDR2 SYGVNS. The CDR3 is 14 amino acids. The trim removed 3 bases at V and 0 bases at J, leaving 2 bases unmatched. CDR3 in amino acids: CASSEGGVSYEQYF. CDR3 nucleotide sequence: TGTGCCAGCAGTGAGGGAGGGGTCTCCTACGAGCAGTACTTC.

The chain has TRBV27 and TRBJ1-6, with D perhaps matching TRBD1 (5 bases). V was shortened by 7 bases and J by 3 bases, with 16 bases between the two germline ends. The CDR3 totals 16 residues. Germline V gene sequence: CDR1 MNHEY, CDR2 SMNVEV (reference sequence). CDR3 coding DNA: TGTGCCAGCACCTTCAGCGGGGGTAGCTATAATTCACCCCTCCACTTT. Translation gives CASTFSGGSYNSPLHF.

This clone occurred once. The CDR3 sequence: CATSVSGRASYNEQFF. The CDR3 nucleotides read TGTGCCACCAGTGTTAGCGGGAGGGCCTCCTACAATGAGCAGTTCTTC. This chain uses TRBV24-1 with TRBJ2-1; 11 positions agree with TRBD2. Germline V gene sequence: CDR1 KGHDR, CDR2 SFDVKD. V dropped 5 bases and J dropped 0; count of bases not matched to a gene: 2. The CDR3 has 16 residues.

The rearrangement uses TRBV27 and TRBJ1-2, with D perhaps matching TRBD1 (5 bases). In germline, CDR1 is MNHEY, CDR2 SMNVEV (reference sequence). The CDR3 covers 13 residues. V lost 2 bases to trimming and J lost 7 bases, with 11 bases between them. This CDR3 reads CASSLGSQGGYTF. In DNA, the CDR3 is TGTGCCAGCAGTTTAGGAAGTCAGGGTGGCTACACCTTC.

The chain recombines TRBV6-1 with TRBJ1-6; no clear D gene. The CDR3 loop spans 16 amino acids. CDR1 and CDR2 from the germline V gene are MNHNS and SASEGT. The V and J ends lost 1 base and 5 bases respectively, with 12 bases between them. CDR3 DNA: TGTGCCAGCAGTGAAGTGCTGGGTAGCAATAATTCACCCCTCCACTTT. It specifies CASSEVLGSNNSPLHF.

This clone showed up just once. The CDR3 DNA reads as TGTGCCAGTAGTAGGGGGCAAAACTATGGCTACACCTTC. Its protein is CASSRGQNYGYTF. The V gene is TRBV19, the J gene TRBJ1-2; D is possibly TRBD1 (6 bases). Germline CDR1 LNHDA, CDR2 SQIVND (reference sequence). Trimming took 4 bases from V and 2 from J, leaving 8 bases between them. The CDR3 has 13 amino acids. Drawing the rest from reference TRBV19 and TRBJ1-2, the complete variable domain is DGGITQSPKYLFRKEGQNVTLSCEQNLNHDAMYWYRQDPGQGLRLIYYSQIVNDFQKGDIAEGYSVSREKKESFPLTVTSAQKNPTAFYLCASSRGQNYGYTFGSGTRLTVV.

This clone has just a few counts. The gene calls are TRBV2 and TRBJ2-7; D perhaps matches TRBD1 (6 bases). Per the germline V gene, CDR1 is SNHLY and CDR2 is FYNNEI. V shed 6 bases and J shed 4 bases, with 16 bases lying between them. This CDR3 contains 14 residues. The CDR3 loop reads CASSKQGSGYEQYF. The CDR3 coding sequence is TGTGCCAGCAGCAAACAGGGTTCCGGGTACGAGCAGTACTTC.

Remarks on this clone: The sample has other DNA sequences that encode this CDR3 too. The chain carries TRBV24-1 and TRBJ2-1; TRBD2 matches at 12 bases. The junction had 3 bases not matched to a gene; V was cut back by 3 bases and J by 4 bases. This CDR3 contains 16 residues. Per germline, CDR1 KGHDR and CDR2 SFDVKD. The chain's CDR3 is CATSDTGTSGYNEQFF. Written as DNA, the CDR3 is TGTGCCACCAGTGATACCGGGACTAGCGGGTACAATGAGCAGTTCTTC.

The chain joins TRBV3-1 (or the pseudogene TRBV3-2) to TRBJ2-3; perhaps TRBD2 as D (5 bases). Trimming removed 1 base from V and 9 bases from J, with 17 bases in between. This CDR3 region has 15 residues. Germline loops: CDR1 LGHDT, CDR2 YNNKEL (reference sequence). The CDR3 sequence: CASSQVGSRGKTQYF. CDR3 DNA sequence: TGTGCCAGCAGCCAAGTTGGGAGCCGGGGAAAGACGCAGTATTTT.

V and J are TRBV5-1 and TRBJ1-1; 7 positions match TRBD1. V lost 3 bases and J lost 1; bases outside the gene matches: 6. The CDR3 is 15 residues long. Per germline, CDR1 SGHRS and CDR2 YFSETQ. The CDR3 loop reads CASSWAGGSNTEAFF. CDR3 bases: TGCGCCAGCAGCTGGGCAGGGGGATCGAACACTGAAGCTTTCTTT.

The table lists this clone with a count of one. The rearrangement joins TRBV15 to TRBJ2-3, with 11 bases matching TRBD2. Per germline, CDR1 LNHNV and CDR2 YYDKDF (reference sequence). With 4 bases clipped from V and 5 bases from J, the junction kept 14 bases outside the gene matches. The CDR3 runs to 18 residues. The CDR3 coding sequence is TGTGCCACCAGCACTGTTCTAGCGGGAGGAAAAGAGGGAGATACGCAGTATTTT. Protein sequence: CATSTVLAGGKEGDTQYF. The full variable domain, rest sourced from reference TRBV15 and TRBJ2-3, is DAMVIQNPRYQVTQFGKPVTLSCSQTLNHNVMYWYQQKSSQAPKLLFHYYDKDFNNEADTPDNFQSRRPNTSFCFLDIRSPGLGDTAMYLCATSTVLAGGKEGDTQYFGPGTRLTVL.

The chain uses TRBV5-1 and TRBJ2-1; 7 nucleotides agree with TRBD2. The V segment lost 0 bases and the J segment 5 bases; nucleotides outside the gene matches: 11. CDR1 is SGHRS and CDR2 is YFSETQ in the germline V gene. The CDR3 is made up of 17 amino acids. The CDR3 region is CASSLASGGGKDNEQFF. CDR3 coding DNA: TGCGCCAGCAGCTTGGCTTCTGGGGGGGGGAAAGACAATGAGCAGTTCTTC.